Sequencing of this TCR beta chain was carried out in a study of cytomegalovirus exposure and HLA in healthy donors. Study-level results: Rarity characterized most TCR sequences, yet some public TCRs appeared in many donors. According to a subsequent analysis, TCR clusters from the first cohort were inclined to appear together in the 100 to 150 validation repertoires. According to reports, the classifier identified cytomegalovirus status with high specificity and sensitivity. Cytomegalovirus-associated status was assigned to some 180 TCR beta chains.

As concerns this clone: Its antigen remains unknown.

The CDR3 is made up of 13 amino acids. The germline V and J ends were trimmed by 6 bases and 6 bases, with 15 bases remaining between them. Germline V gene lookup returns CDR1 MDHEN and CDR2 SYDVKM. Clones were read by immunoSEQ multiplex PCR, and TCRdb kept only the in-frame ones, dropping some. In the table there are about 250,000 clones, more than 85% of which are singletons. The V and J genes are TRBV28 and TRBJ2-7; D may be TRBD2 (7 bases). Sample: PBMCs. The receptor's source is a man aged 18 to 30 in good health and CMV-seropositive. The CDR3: CASSLLGGGEQYF. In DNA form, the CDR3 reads TGTGCCAGCAGCCTGTTAGGGGGGGGCGAGCAGTACTTC.